This T cell receptor (beta chain) was found in a study of blood T cell repertoires in COVID-19. About the study: Collection of acute and convalescent COVID-19 samples took place in the United States, Italy and Spain. Sources were T cells, B-cell-depleted T cells, or PBMCs; the material itself was cDNA or gDNA.

Per the study methods: Using reference gene primer amplification, nucleated cell counts were estimated. Repertoires were generated with immunoSEQ multiplex PCR, while TCRdb's copy carries only in-frame clones and drops some. The DNA was the basis for D and trimming; V, J and clone size are from that table. The repertoire holds some 78,000 clones, with 90% as singletons. A word on this clone: Within the sample, other DNA sequences also encode this same CDR3.

The CDR3 is 15 residues long. Germline V lookup: CDR1 MNHEY, CDR2 SMNVEV (reference sequence). The V end lost 2 bases, the J end lost 0 bases, and 8 bases lay between the germline ends. This rearrangement joins TRBV27 to TRBJ1-3, with D possibly matching TRBD1 (5 bases). Sequenced input: peripheral blood. This receptor was identified in a woman aged 50 to 65 in a cohort sampled during active COVID-19. CDR3 amino acids: CASSLRGSSGNTIYF. In nucleotides, the CDR3 is TGTGCCAGCAGTTTAAGGGGTTCCTCTGGAAACACCATATATTTT.